This T cell receptor beta chain was documented in a study of blood T cell repertoires in COVID-19. This table comes from immunoSEQ multiplex PCR, and its TCRdb copy is limited to in-frame clones, with some not included. The sample records around 160,000 clones, approximately 90% being singletons. This CDR3 spans 16 amino acids. Trimming cost V 6 bases and J 6 bases; bases outside gene matches: 14. Germline V gene sequence: CDR1 SNHLY, CDR2 FYNNEI. Exposed participants came across a COVID-19 case within 2 weeks before study entry. This chain connects TRBV2 to TRBJ1-2, with 9 positions matching TRBD1. The receptor was derived from a woman aged 40 to 55 who had been exposed to COVID-19. Sequencing was performed on PBMCs or T cells enriched from blood (not recorded which). Written as DNA, the CDR3 is TGTGCCAGCAGCCACCGGGACAGGGTTGGGTTTGATGGCTACACCTTC. It specifies CASSHRDRVGFDGYTF. Full variable domain (outside the CDR3, taken from reference TRBV2 and TRBJ1-2): EPEVTQTPSHQVTQMGQEVILRCVPISNHLYFYWYRQILGQKVEFLVSFYNNEISEKSEIFDDQFSVERPDGSNFTLKIRSTKLEDSAMYFCASSHRDRVGFDGYTFGSGTRLTVV.